This T cell receptor (beta chain) was sequenced during a study of cytomegalovirus exposure and HLA in healthy donors. Study-wide background: It was reported in a later analysis that the same platform had been used for the 90 to 150 validation repertoires as for the 550 to 700 first-cohort repertoires. Study-wide points: The investigators catalogued 164 TCR beta chains as cytomegalovirus-associated. With high specificity and sensitivity, the classifier reportedly diagnosed cytomegalovirus status. A subsequent analysis found that TCR clusters from the first cohort also tended to co-occur in the 120 validation repertoires, with around 94% of cluster scores above 0.

The V and J ends lost 8 bases and 1 base, in that order; junction bases with no gene match: 1. Germline assignment: CDR1 SGHNT and CDR2 YYREEE (reference sequence). The CDR3 has 13 amino acids. A few counts support this clone. Its antigen is not identified. Produced via immunoSEQ multiplex PCR; TCRdb's table is partial and in-frame only. Of around 200,000 clones in the sample, around 80% were seen once. Sequenced material: PBMCs. The gene calls are TRBV5-4 and TRBJ2-2, with 8 bases matching TRBD1. The clonotype originates from a woman between 25 and 40 years old in good health and CMV-seronegative. The CDR3 loop is CASGQGNTGELFF. DNA for the CDR3: TGTGCCAGTGGACAGGGGAACACCGGGGAGCTGTTTTTT.